The source of this TCR beta chain is a study of tumor and adjacent non-tumor tissue in lung cancer (dated by TCRdb to the late 2010s). About the study as a whole: By cancer type, the cohort comprised 12 adenocarcinoma patients, a couple of squamous cell carcinoma patients and 1 small cell lung cancer patient. For each patient, one tumor sample and one normal lung sample were taken, giving approximately 29 paired specimens that underwent TCRbeta CDR3 sequencing. Using bulk TCRbeta repertoires from around 15 lung cancer patients, the study set lung tumor tissue side by side with matched distant non-tumor lung tissue. Ages among the roughly 15 patients ranged from about 31 to 85 years, there were about ten men and 5 women, and disease was at TNM stage I to III. Sequencing generated a total of more than 95 million productive TCRbeta reads, averaging about 4 million reads per sample.

A single count supports this clonotype. It has no known antigen specificity. At one boundary the junction diverges from the germline segment, which might be a read error. Based on the germline V gene, the CDR1 and CDR2 sequences are MNHEY and SVGAGI. Inclusive of the bounding cysteine and phenylalanine, the CDR3 is 8 residues long. Only CDR3 DNA is held: 24 bases, read in frame from base 1. Summary of the overall study and its limitations: The methods do not name the sequencing platform or mention unique molecular identifiers. Significantly higher TCR diversity (inverse Simpson) was observed in tumor tissue than in normal lung tissue (431.37 vs 166.20, P = 0.0075, Mann-Whitney U test). Peripheral blood was not sequenced, so blood TCRbeta repertoires were not examined in the lung cancer patients of the study. Only around 14 patients were in the cohort, and the authors stated that larger samples and more detailed clinical data are needed. Younger patients had significantly higher TCR diversity, and higher tumor TCR diversity was associated with shorter overall and disease-free survival. The top 100 clones accounted for a significantly larger cumulative portion of the repertoire in normal lung than in tumor tissue.

Libraries were constructed by multiplex PCR. The sample was run on an Illumina HiSeq 2500. TCRbeta libraries were built by three rounds of nested PCR using primers (Table S4), following protocols modified from ARM-PCR. Before sequencing, PCR products in the 200-500 bp range were cut out of the gel and cleaned up using the QIAquick gel extraction kit. On the study's bioinformatics: Reads were cleaned using Trimmomatic, were merged into complete CDR3 sequences using FLASH, and were assigned to V(D)J germline segments using MiTCR. Clonal diversity was calculated as the inverse Simpson's index using VDJtools. Productive reads were defined as in-frame sequences without a premature stop codon. TCRdb reran the public reads through fastp at Q25 and MiXCR, keeping productive beta chains. Each record represents a unique CDR3 protein, reported with the most common genes and DNA among its rows. TCRdb's processing, not the study's, gives the V and J calls here. The sample table contains tens of thousands of distinct CDR3 sequences; only one count was recorded for roughly 72% of them. The ten largest clonotypes hold approximately 9.5% of the sample.

RNA was isolated from bulk, unsorted tissue, and RNA quality was assessed with a NanoDrop ND-1000 and an Agilent 2100. All donors had newly diagnosed lung cancer, had not received prior chemotherapy, and were admitted for thoracic surgery in China between August and November 2014. Patients with previous radiotherapy or chemotherapy, or with another concurrent cancer, were excluded from the study. Surgical tissue pieces of about 1-2.1 cm3 were preserved in RNAlater solution and were kept at -80 degrees C until use. The rearranged segments are TRBV6-5 and TRBJ1-1; a confident D gene designation cannot be given. Sequenced sample: lung tumor tissue. The receptor's source is a woman between 40 and 50 years old with non-small cell lung cancer. The bases read TGTCTAGACACTGGAGCTTTCTTT. Translation gives CLDTGAFF.